The sample holds a few counts of the clone carrying this T cell receptor (beta chain). Its antigen is currently unknown. The second PCR ran 7 to 11 cycles with a sample-barcoded 5' primer and J-beta primers. TCRdb passed the 5' RACE reads through MiXCR, listing each CDR3 protein once. The sample lists 1.8 million or so distinct CDR3 sequences; approximately 39% were seen once. Per sample, at least 6 micrograms of total RNA were extracted. The data belong to a study of blood T cells in healthy people across ages. Findings and limits, study-wide: Long-lived donors exceeded aged donors in naive CD4+ cells and diversity.

Per the germline V gene, CDR1 is SNHLY and CDR2 is FYNNEI. The CDR3 runs 15 residues. The ends lost 7 bases at V and 3 bases at J; junction bases unmatched: 4. The clonotype was recovered from a human donor in good health. This chain links TRBV2 with TRBJ2-1; TRBD2 aligns across 12 bases. Sample: blood. The CDR3 here is CASTGLAGYYNEQFF. The CDR3 DNA is TGTGCCAGCACAGGACTAGCGGGGTACTACAATGAGCAGTTCTTC.